These 4 T cell receptor beta chains were sequenced from one sample in a study of monozygotic twins with cystic fibrosis. Clones were sequenced by immunoSEQ multiplex PCR, and TCRdb holds only the in-frame ones, with some missing. Altogether roughly 20,000 clones are present, nearly 98% being singletons, with the ten largest covering approximately 2%. Material for sequencing was blood. Receptors were obtained from a woman in her 30s with cystic fibrosis.

V usage is TRBV10-3 and J usage is TRBJ1-4; 8 nucleotides line up with TRBD1. V shed 0 bases, J shed 4 bases, and the junction held 7 bases outside the gene matches. Germline lookup yields CDR1 ENHRY and CDR2 SYGVKD. The length of the CDR3 is 17 residues. CDR3: CAISESPRTGLNEKLFF. The CDR3 DNA sequence: TGTGCCATCAGTGAGTCTCCCCGGACAGGGCTTAATGAAAAACTGTTTTTT.

This chain uses TRBV23-1 with TRBJ1-5, with 8 bases that match TRBD1. TRBV23-1 is treated as an ORF (open reading frame) with a function not yet certain. CDR3 length: 20 amino acids. V shed 5 bases and J 5 bases; nucleotides not matched to a gene: 23. CDR3 amino acids: CASSSQRDRHPRRKDQPQHF. The CDR3 nucleotides are TGCGCCAGCAGTTCTCAACGGGACAGGCACCCGAGAAGAAAAGATCAGCCCCAGCATTTT.

Concerning this clone itself: One end of the junction is discordant with germline, which a read error may explain. The rearrangement joins TRBV6-4 to TRBJ2-1; TRBD1 aligns across 8 bases. Germline-derived CDR1 and CDR2 are MRHNA and SNTAGT. This CDR3 is built from 16 residues. The CDR3 loop reads CASSDTSQGASNKQFF. CDR3 DNA: TGTGCCAGCAGTGACACCTCGCAGGGGGCGAGCAATAAGCAGTTCTTC.

This rearrangement joins TRBV27 to TRBJ2-1, with TRBD1 matching over 10 bases. The CDR3 loop spans 15 amino acids. Germline V gene lookup returns CDR1 MNHEY and CDR2 SMNVEV (reference sequence). Germline trimming cut 5 bases from V and 10 bases from J; bases unmatched to any gene: 11. The chain's CDR3 is CASSHYMTGGGEQFF. CDR3 nucleotide sequence: TGTGCCAGCAGTCATTACATGACAGGGGGCGGGGAGCAGTTCTTC.